One sample yielded the 26 T cell receptor beta chains listed below, sequenced in a study of T cells after posttransplantation cyclophosphamide. Clones were sequenced by immunoSEQ multiplex PCR, and TCRdb holds only the in-frame ones, with some missing. Among about 15,000 clones, 84% were seen once, and the ten largest hold over 4.5%. Sampled 1 year posttransplant, controls received myeloablative marrow transplants, methotrexate and a calcineurin inhibitor. The starting material was PBMCs, obtained 350 to 400 days after allogeneic stem cell transplant with calcineurin inhibitor and methotrexate. The receptors were gathered from a young adult male patient who received an allogeneic stem cell transplant from a related donor, was CMV-positive, and had no GVHD. A share of the T cells may be of graft donor origin.

The chain joins TRBV6-5 to TRBJ2-5; 7 bases map to TRBD1. This CDR3 is 15 amino acids long. J gave up 4 bases and V 2 bases, and 7 bases lay outside the gene matches. Per the germline V gene, CDR1 is MNHEY and CDR2 is SVGAGI. CDR3 in amino acids: CASSYGTARGETQYF. The DNA of the CDR3 is TGTGCCAGCAGTTACGGGACAGCTAGGGGAGAGACCCAGTACTTC.

The chain carries TRBV7-2 and TRBJ2-1, with D maybe TRBD2 (6 bases). The germline gives CDR1 SGHTA, CDR2 FQGNSA. The CDR3 runs to 15 residues. Trimming shortened V by 7 bases and J by 4 bases, and 17 bases separated the two germline ends. The CDR3 DNA reads as TGTGCCAGCACCTCCGGTAGCGGAGCATACAATGAGCAGTTCTTC. This gives the protein CASTSGSGAYNEQFF.

This clone showed up just a few times. The chain has TRBV28 and TRBJ2-1; 7 bases fit TRBD2. V lost 5 bases and J lost 8; bases outside the gene matches: 6. This CDR3 is 13 amino acids long. CDR1 is MDHEN, CDR2 SYDVKM, per germline. CDR3 in amino acids: CASSGLVRDEQFF. Written as DNA, the CDR3 is TGTGCCAGCAGTGGACTAGTTCGCGATGAGCAGTTCTTC.

The V gene is TRBV6-1, the J gene TRBJ2-7; 7 bases are a match to TRBD2. The CDR3 runs 14 residues. Germline assignment: CDR1 MNHNS and CDR2 SASEGT. The J segment lost 2 bases and the V segment lost 5 bases, leaving 6 bases of the junction unmatched. The CDR3, as DNA: TGTGCCAGCAGTCAGCGGGAAGGGGCCTACGAGCAGTACTTC. Its protein product is CASSQREGAYEQYF.

Note on this clone: The junction departs from germline at one end; a sequencing error may be responsible. V gene TRBV11-2 combines with J gene TRBJ1-3; D is unclear. The CDR3 consists of 14 residues. CDR1 and CDR2 from the germline V gene are SGHAT and FQNNGV. The CDR3 spells CASTLGPEGSTIYF. The CDR3 DNA reads as TGTGCCAGCACCCTCGGGCCGGAGGGAAGCACCATATATTTT.

The genes are TRBV9 and TRBJ2-3; 10 bases map to TRBD2. Per germline, CDR1 SGDLS and CDR2 YYNGEE. The CDR3 sequence is 15 residues long. With V trimmed by 2 bases and J by 2 bases, 2 bases remained unmatched. This CDR3 is CASSVLAGVTDTQYF. The CDR3 bases are TGTGCCAGCAGCGTCCTAGCGGGGGTCACAGATACGCAGTATTTT.

V gene TRBV5-1 combines with J gene TRBJ2-5, with 10 bases aligning to TRBD1. Germline V gene data show CDR1 as SGHRS and CDR2 as YFSETQ. The V segment lost 3 bases and the J segment 5 bases; nucleotides outside the gene matches: 10. This CDR3 has 16 residues. The CDR3 sequence: CASSSGGTGAGETQYF. Here the CDR3 DNA reads TGCGCCAGCAGCTCGGGCGGGACAGGGGCCGGGGAGACCCAGTACTTC.

This rearrangement joins TRBV7-2 to TRBJ2-3, with 8 bases matching TRBD2. V lost 2 bases and J lost 2; bases outside the gene matches: 6. CDR3 length: 16 amino acids. Germline V CDR1 and CDR2: SGHTA, FQGNSA. CDR3 region: CASSLWAGGVTDTQYF. The DNA for the CDR3 is TGTGCCAGCAGCTTATGGGCGGGAGGTGTCACAGATACGCAGTATTTT.

The chain carries TRBV25-1 and TRBJ2-1; 7 nucleotides agree with TRBD1. The CDR3 sequence is 12 residues long. The junction had 5 bases not matched to a gene; V was cut back by 3 bases and J by 12 bases. Germline lookup yields CDR1 MGHDK and CDR2 SYGVNS. In nucleotides, the CDR3 is TGTGCCAGCAGTGAGGGAGCAGGGGGGCAGTTCTTC. This codes for CASSEGAGGQFF.

J is TRBJ1-6 and V is TRBV4-3; possible D gene TRBD1, 6 bases. The CDR3 covers 15 residues. Germline loops: CDR1 LGHNA, CDR2 YSLEER. Trimming stripped 4 bases from V and 8 bases from J, with 15 bases between. The CDR3 DNA reads as TGCGCCAGCAGCCTTGGGACAAAGATAGATTCACCCCTCCACTTT. Residues: CASSLGTKIDSPLHF.

V usage is TRBV19 and J usage is TRBJ2-3; 12 nucleotides match TRBD2. CDR1 LNHDA and CDR2 SQIVND come from the germline V gene (reference sequence). The CDR3 sequence is 16 residues long. Trimming cost V 4 bases and J 5 bases; bases outside gene matches: 7. The CDR3 region is CASSTRLAGAVDTQYF. The CDR3, as DNA: TGTGCCAGTAGTACAAGACTAGCGGGAGCGGTAGATACGCAGTATTTT.

The chain recombines TRBV29-1 with TRBJ2-5; tentatively, D is TRBD2 (6 bases). The V end was cut by 3 bases, the J end by 5 bases, with 16 bases between. The CDR3 extends over 14 amino acids. The germline V gene has CDR1 SQVTM and CDR2 ANQGSEA. The CDR3 sequence: CSVDFSGVGETQYF. As DNA, the CDR3 is TGCAGCGTTGATTTCTCGGGGGTTGGGGAGACCCAGTACTTC.

The CDR3 DNA reads TGTGCCAGCAGCTTCCGGGGACTAGCGGACAGTGAGCAGTTCTTC. It is translated as CASSFRGLADSEQFF. The gene calls are TRBV5-4 and TRBJ2-1; 11 bases fit TRBD2. The CDR3 extends over 15 amino acids. With V trimmed by 2 bases and J by 9 bases, 7 bases remained unmatched. From germline, CDR1 is SGHNT and CDR2 YYREEE (reference sequence).

The V call is TRBV2, the J call TRBJ2-1; a weak D match, TRBD2 (6 bases). Looked up from germline, CDR1 is SNHLY and CDR2 is FYNNEI. Trimming took off 7 bases at V and 7 bases at J, with 17 bases between the two ends. The CDR3 contains 14 residues. CDR3 DNA sequence: TGTGCCAGCACCCGACGGGGGACTGGGAATGAGCAGTTCTTC. Translation gives CASTRRGTGNEQFF.

V usage is TRBV19 and J usage is TRBJ2-7, with 9 bases identical to TRBD1. The CDR3 runs 13 residues. Trimming took 3 bases from V and 4 from J; bases not matched to a gene: 1. CDR1 is LNHDA and CDR2 is SQIVND in the germline V gene (reference sequence). The CDR3 protein is CASSMTGGYEQYF. The CDR3 DNA sequence: TGTGCCAGTAGTATGACAGGGGGGTACGAGCAGTACTTC.

CDR3 DNA: TGCGCCAGCAGCTTGTCCGGGACAGATTTACGTTATGGCTACACCTTC. It specifies CASSLSGTDLRYGYTF. The V and J genes are TRBV5-1 and TRBJ1-2, with 7 bases lining up with TRBD1. CDR3 length: 16 amino acids. J lost 5 bases, V lost 1 base, and 11 bases had no gene match. Germline values: CDR1 SGHRS, CDR2 YFSETQ.

The rearrangement joins TRBV10-3 to TRBJ2-7; 7 bases are shared with TRBD2. CDR1 is ENHRY, CDR2 SYGVKD, per germline. With V trimmed by 0 bases and J by 2 bases, 10 bases remained unmatched. The CDR3 extends over 17 amino acids. In DNA, the CDR3 is TGTGCCATCAGTGAGTCGATGGGCGGGAGTGTTCCCTACGAGCAGTACTTC. Amino acid sequence: CAISESMGGSVPYEQYF.

This chain joins TRBV7-8 and TRBJ2-7, with 13 bases fitting TRBD2. The germline gives CDR1 SGHVS, CDR2 FQNEAQ. The J segment lost 2 bases and the V segment lost 3 bases, leaving 10 bases of the junction unmatched. The CDR3 runs to 18 residues. The CDR3 region is CASSLPGLAGFFPYEQYF. The CDR3 nucleotides are TGTGCCAGCAGCTTGCCGGGACTAGCGGGATTTTTCCCCTACGAGCAGTACTTC.

The rearrangement uses TRBV6-5 and TRBJ1-2, with 11 bases fitting TRBD1. V lost 2 bases, J lost 5 bases, and 1 base stayed unmatched. The CDR3 extends over 14 amino acids. Germline-derived CDR1 and CDR2 are MNHEY and SVGAGI. The CDR3 reads CASSYGTGGYGYTF. CDR3 nucleotides: TGTGCCAGCAGTTACGGGACAGGGGGATATGGCTACACCTTC.

This clone has only one observation. The genes are TRBV6-5 and TRBJ2-3, with 9 bases matching TRBD2. The CDR3 sequence is 15 residues long. V was clipped by 5 bases and J by 3 bases; unmatched bases: 6. CDR1 and CDR2 from the germline V gene are MNHEY and SVGAGI. The CDR3 loop is CASSPLAGKTDTQYF. The CDR3 nucleotides are TGTGCCAGCAGTCCTCTAGCGGGAAAGACAGATACGCAGTATTTT.

V is TRBV7-9 and J is TRBJ2-7, with 8 bases matching TRBD2. This CDR3 spans 15 amino acids. Germline CDR1 and CDR2: SEHNR and FQNEAQ (reference sequence). The junction had 6 bases not matched to a gene; V was cut back by 5 bases and J by 0 bases. In DNA form, the CDR3 reads TGTGCCAGCAGCCGAATACTAGCGGCCTCCTACGAGCAGTACTTC. Translated, it gives CASSRILAASYEQYF.

With regard to this clone: One end of the junction is discordant with germline, which a read error may explain. The chain combines TRBV28 with TRBJ2-1, with 10 positions matching TRBD1. CDR1 is MDHEN, CDR2 SYDVKM, per germline. The CDR3 has 16 residues. The CDR3 bases are TGTGCCAGCAGTAGTGTGGGACAGGGGATCTACAGTGAGCAGTTCTTC. This translates into CASSSVGQGIYSEQFF. Using reference TRBV28 and TRBJ2-1 for the parts outside the CDR3, the full variable domain is DVKVTQSSRYLVKRTGEKVFLECVQDMDHENMFWYRQDPGLGLRLIYFSYDVKMKEKGDIPEGYSVSREKKERFSLILESASTNQTSMYLCASSSVGQGIYSEQFFGPGTRLTVL.

On this clone itself: A junction boundary mismatches the germline segment, possibly from a read error. The chain recombines TRBV14 with TRBJ2-1, with D tentatively TRBD2 (5 bases). The CDR3 totals 16 residues. The V gene's germline CDR1 is SGHDN and CDR2 FVKESK. The CDR3 nucleotides are TGTGCCAGCAGCCAAGATTTCACGGACTCCTACAGTGAGCAGTTCTTC. This translates into CASSQDFTDSYSEQFF.

The chain carries TRBV18 and TRBJ2-4; 15 bases align to TRBD2. This CDR3 spans 16 amino acids. J lost 7 bases, V lost 6 bases, and 7 bases had no gene match. The germline gives CDR1 KGHSH, CDR2 LQKENI. In nucleotides, the CDR3 is TGTGCCAGCTCCCTCACCGGGACTAGCGGGAGGAACATTCAGTACTTC. Protein product: CASSLTGTSGRNIQYF.

Points on this clone: Being one base from a much bigger clone, this may be a read error. Since the CDR3 does not end with the conserved phenylalanine or tryptophan, this likely comes from a read error. V gene TRBV29-1 combines with J gene TRBJ1-5; 7 bases are a match to TRBD1. The CDR3 has 14 amino acids. The junction had 5 bases not matched to a gene; V was cut back by 5 bases and J by 1 base. Germline-derived CDR1 and CDR2 are SQVTM and ANQGSEA. DNA of the CDR3: TGCAGCGTTCCCGGGACAGAAAGCAATCAGCCCCAGCATTTA. Residues: CSVPGTESNQPQHL.

The chain couples TRBV4-3 to TRBJ2-1, with 10 bases matching TRBD1. V lost 9 bases and J lost 1; bases outside the gene matches: 3. The CDR3 runs 14 residues. CDR1 and CDR2 (germline): LGHNA, YSLEER. The CDR3 loop is CARGGQGSYNEQFF. In DNA, the CDR3 is TGCGCCAGAGGGGGACAGGGGTCCTACAATGAGCAGTTCTTC.